The 20 T cell receptor beta chains in this list originate from one sample, sequenced in a study of neoadjuvant nivolumab and ipilimumab in lung cancer. Data came from immunoSEQ multiplex PCR; TCRdb stores just in-frame clones and leaves some out. The data contain 9,600 or so clones, 70% to 80% of them singletons. The sequencing used tumor tissue, collected after neoadjuvant nivolumab, alone or with ipilimumab, at or shortly before surgery. Receptors were obtained from an adult with non-small cell lung cancer.

The rearrangement joins TRBV6-1 to TRBJ2-1; perhaps D is TRBD1 or TRBD2 (6 bases each). V lost 3 bases, J lost 7 bases, and 10 bases lay in between. Germline CDR1 reads MNHNS; CDR2 reads SASEGT. The CDR3 is 13 residues long. CDR3 amino acids: CASSDGGRNEQFF. The CDR3 nucleotides read TGTGCCAGCAGTGACGGGGGCCGGAATGAGCAGTTCTTC.

J is TRBJ1-2 and V is TRBV27, with D possibly being TRBD1 (6 bases). The CDR3 totals 14 residues. Looked up from germline, CDR1 is MNHEY and CDR2 is SMNVEV (reference sequence). Deletions cut 7 bases from V and 7 bases from J, with 19 bases between. CDR3 DNA sequence: TGTGCCAGCACCTCTCCGGGAGGGGGGCTTGGCTACACCTTC. As protein: CASTSPGGGLGYTF.

CDR3 sequence reads: CASSLSMDIGGVVYGYTF. The CDR3 region has the DNA TGTGCCAGCAGTTTATCGATGGATATCGGGGGGGTAGTCTATGGCTACACCTTC. The chain couples TRBV27 to TRBJ1-2, with a possible D match to TRBD1 (5 bases). Trimming removed 0 bases at V and 4 bases at J, with 21 bases between. The CDR3 extends over 18 amino acids. Germline CDR1 MNHEY, CDR2 SMNVEV (reference sequence).

The sample holds one count of this clone. The chain is built from TRBV2 and TRBJ2-5; 7 positions agree with TRBD1. Germline CDR1 and CDR2: SNHLY and FYNNEI. The junction had 9 bases not matched to a gene; V was cut back by 9 bases and J by 2 bases. The CDR3 runs 14 residues. The CDR3 DNA follows: TGTGCCAGGGACCAACCGGGACAGCAAGAGACCCAGTACTTC. Its translation is CARDQPGQQETQYF.

This chain uses TRBV12-5 with TRBJ2-7, with TRBD2 matching over 11 bases. The CDR3 runs to 15 residues. Germline V lookup: CDR1 LGHNT, CDR2 FRNRAP. The ends lost 4 bases at V and 3 bases at J; junction bases unmatched: 5. CDR3 sequence reads: CASGSTSGSFYEQYF. In DNA form, the CDR3 reads TGTGCTAGTGGTTCCACTAGCGGGAGTTTCTACGAGCAGTACTTC.

The V and J genes are TRBV5-4 and TRBJ1-1; no clear D gene. The CDR3 is 12 residues long. V dropped 2 bases and J dropped 4 bases, with 6 bases sitting between them. Germline CDR1 reads SGHNT; CDR2 reads YYREEE (reference sequence). The CDR3 loop reads CASSFGVTEAFF. The DNA of the CDR3 is TGTGCCAGCAGCTTTGGCGTCACTGAAGCTTTCTTT.

V usage is TRBV30 and J usage is TRBJ2-3; D not certain. The V and J ends lost 4 bases and 4 bases respectively, with 12 bases between them. CDR3 size: 13 residues. Germline V lookup: CDR1 GTSNPN, CDR2 SVGIG (reference sequence). In nucleotides, the CDR3 is TGTGCCTGGACCTCTAGTGGTTCAGATACGCAGTATTTT. Translation gives CAWTSSGSDTQYF. The full variable domain, rest sourced from reference TRBV30 and TRBJ2-3, is SQTIHQWPATLVQPVGSPLSLECTVEGTSNPNLYWYRQAAGRGLQLLFYSVGIGQISSEVPQNLSASRPQDRQFILSSKKLLLSDSGFYLCAWTSSGSDTQYFGPGTRLTVL.

The chain links TRBV7-3 to TRBJ1-1, with D perhaps TRBD1 (6 bases). V lost 4 bases to trimming and J lost 5 bases, with 11 bases between them. CDR3 length: 13 amino acids. Germline V gene lookup returns CDR1 SGHTA and CDR2 FQGTGA. The CDR3 nucleotides read TGTGCCAGCAGCTCTCACAGGGATACTGAAGCTTTCTTT. It codes for CASSSHRDTEAFF.

The chain combines TRBV6-1 with TRBJ2-7; TRBD1 matches at 12 bases. V shed 6 bases and J 5 bases; nucleotides not matched to a gene: 5. Germline lookup yields CDR1 MNHNS and CDR2 SASEGT. There are 14 residues in the CDR3. As DNA, the CDR3 is TGTGCCAGCAGGGAAAGGGACAGGGGGCACGAGCAGTACTTC. Protein: CASRERDRGHEQYF.

This clone was recorded once. The rearrangement joins TRBV4-1 to TRBJ2-5, with D maybe TRBD2 (5 bases). Germline V gene data show CDR1 as MGHRA and CDR2 as YSYEKL. This CDR3 region has 14 residues. V dropped 0 bases and J dropped 4 bases, with 9 bases sitting between them. The CDR3 region has the DNA TGCGCCAGCAGCCAAGATGGTAGCGTAGAGACCCAGTACTTC. It translates to CASSQDGSVETQYF.

The V call is TRBV18, the J call TRBJ2-2; D remains ambiguous. Germline-derived CDR1 and CDR2 are KGHSH and LQKENI. Trimming removed 1 base from V and 3 bases from J, with 9 bases in between. CDR3 length: 15 residues. The CDR3 reads CASSPLSRDTGELFF. CDR3 DNA: TGTGCCAGCTCACCACTGAGCCGCGACACCGGGGAGCTGTTTTTT. Based on the CDR3 plus reference TRBV18 and TRBJ2-2, the full variable domain is NAGVMQNPRHLVRRRGQEARLRCSPMKGHSHVYWYRQLPEEGLKFMVYLQKENIIDESGMPKERFSAEFPKEGPSILRIQQVVRGDSAAYFCASSPLSRDTGELFFGEGSRLTVL.

This clone was picked up one time. The V call is TRBV11-2, the J call TRBJ1-4, with D unclear. With 0 bases removed from V and 7 bases from J, the gap between germline ends came to 18 bases. Germline assignment: CDR1 SGHAT and CDR2 FQNNGV. CDR3 length: 17 residues. The CDR3 region is CASSLDLRALGGEKLFF. The CDR3 DNA sequence: TGTGCCAGCAGCTTAGATCTCCGGGCCCTAGGAGGTGAAAAACTGTTTTTT.

The V gene is TRBV27, the J gene TRBJ2-7; D might be TRBD2 (5 bases). Germline lookup yields CDR1 MNHEY and CDR2 SMNVEV (reference sequence). CDR3 length equals 14 residues. Trimming stripped 5 bases from V and 0 bases from J, with 11 bases between. The CDR3 here is CASSPREGSYEQYF. In DNA form, the CDR3 reads TGTGCCAGCAGTCCTCGGGAAGGCTCCTACGAGCAGTACTTC.

The chain carries TRBV19 and TRBJ1-1, with D perhaps TRBD1 (5 bases). The length of the CDR3 is 15 residues. V lost 5 bases and J 3 bases, leaving 16 bases between the germline ends. Germline V CDR1 and CDR2: LNHDA, SQIVND (reference sequence). The CDR3, as DNA: TGTGCCAGTAGTCATAGGGGAGACCGAGACACTGAAGCTTTCTTT. The encoded protein is CASSHRGDRDTEAFF.

The genes are TRBV29-1 and TRBJ2-7; no definite D call. Germline V gives CDR1 SQVTM, CDR2 ANQGSEA. The CDR3 extends over 11 amino acids. V dropped 7 bases and J dropped 3 bases, with 10 bases sitting between them. The CDR3 nucleotides read TGCAGCGCCGCGAGCATCTACGAGCAGTACTTC. Translated, it gives CSAASIYEQYF.

The gene calls are TRBV30 and TRBJ2-5; D gene uncertain. In germline, CDR1 is GTSNPN, CDR2 SVGIG (reference sequence). CDR3 size: 14 residues. V shed 1 base and J shed 1 base, with 10 bases lying between them. CDR3 sequence: CAWSAGPIQETQYF. CDR3 nucleotide sequence: TGTGCCTGGAGTGCAGGACCGATCCAAGAGACCCAGTACTTC.

The rearrangement joins TRBV4-2 to TRBJ2-7, with a weak D call TRBD1 (5 bases). The germline gives CDR1 LGHNA, CDR2 YNFKEQ. CDR3 size: 16 residues. V was cut by 0 bases and J by 0 bases, with 12 bases left in between. The CDR3 is CASSQDFAGPSYEQYF. The CDR3, as DNA: TGTGCCAGCAGCCAAGATTTTGCAGGGCCCTCCTACGAGCAGTACTTC.

The DNA of the CDR3 is TGTGCCAGCAGCTTGGGGGGAGTGGAAGAGACCCAGTACTTC. This codes for CASSLGGVEETQYF. The genes are TRBV5-4 and TRBJ2-5, with TRBD2 as a possible D gene (5 bases). This CDR3 has 14 amino acids. The V gene lost 0 bases and the J gene lost 3 bases, with 9 bases spanning the gap. The germline gives CDR1 SGHNT, CDR2 YYREEE (reference sequence).

The rearrangement joins TRBV6-5 to TRBJ2-3; 9 positions agree with TRBD1. The J segment lost 2 bases and the V segment lost 5 bases, leaving 2 bases of the junction unmatched. Germline V gene lookup returns CDR1 MNHEY and CDR2 SVGAGI. The CDR3 has 14 amino acids. CDR3: CASSRDRATDTQYF. CDR3 nucleotides: TGTGCCAGCAGTCGGGACAGGGCCACAGATACGCAGTATTTT.

The V and J genes are TRBV11-3 and TRBJ1-2; D gene uncertain. The germline V gene has CDR1 SGHNT and CDR2 YENEEA. This CDR3 region has 13 residues. V lost 7 bases and J lost 8, with 17 bases in between. In DNA, the CDR3 is TGTGCCAGCACCGACCAAACGGGGTCGGGCTACACCTTC. This sequence encodes CASTDQTGSGYTF.